The entry below describes one T cell receptor (beta chain). Its matching antigen is unknown. Preparation of the TCRbeta library used unique molecular identifiers. TCRdb called the PCR reads again in MiXCR, with one record for every CDR3 protein. Among about 900,000 distinct CDR3 sequences, about 26% were seen once, and the ten largest hold approximately 30%. This record belongs to a study of T-cell reconstitution after alpha-beta-depleted transplantation in children. The study's findings and limits: Among T cells one year after transplant, newly produced cells accounted for most counts and diversity.

The length of the CDR3 is 13 residues. The V end lost 0 bases, the J end lost 3 bases, and 6 bases lay between the germline ends. CDR1 LGHNA and CDR2 YSLEER come from the germline V gene. The source was PBMCs, mostly from graft donor cells, collected 360 days after TCRalphabeta/CD19-depleted stem cell transplant. The receptor comes from a boy younger than two who had a stem cell transplant for SCID, so the T cells may come from the graft donor. V gene TRBV4-3 combines with J gene TRBJ2-7; D ambiguous. In nucleotides, the CDR3 is TGCGCCAGCAGCCAAGACCCTTACTACGAGCAGTACTTC. Translation: CASSQDPYYEQYF.